The clone carrying this TCR beta chain was seen only once. Its antigen is as yet unknown. The junction departs from germline at one end; a sequencing error may be responsible. Nobody among the patients had been given any treatment before thyroid surgery. TCRdb used MiXCR to call clones anew from the PCR reads. The sample comprises about 15,000 clones, roughly 19% of which are singletons, and around an eighth rests with the top ten. This record belongs to a study of metastatic and nonmetastatic thyroid tumors. General observations from the study: Malignant thyroid tumors reportedly had TCR beta diversity that was significantly higher than in benign nodules, in blood and tumor.

There are 15 residues in the CDR3. Germline lookup yields CDR1 DFQATT and CDR2 SNEGSKA (reference sequence). This receptor was obtained from a female donor with papillary thyroid cancer or a benign thyroid nodule (not recorded which). Some clones in this sample may be carry-over from other donors' samples. The sequenced sample consisted of blood. The chain recombines TRBV20-1 with TRBJ2-3; D possibly corresponds to TRBD2 (5 bases). The CDR3 DNA sequence: TGCAGTTCTAGAGTATTAGCGCGAGGTCCGCATACTCAGTATTTT. Its translation: CSSRVLARGPHTQYF.